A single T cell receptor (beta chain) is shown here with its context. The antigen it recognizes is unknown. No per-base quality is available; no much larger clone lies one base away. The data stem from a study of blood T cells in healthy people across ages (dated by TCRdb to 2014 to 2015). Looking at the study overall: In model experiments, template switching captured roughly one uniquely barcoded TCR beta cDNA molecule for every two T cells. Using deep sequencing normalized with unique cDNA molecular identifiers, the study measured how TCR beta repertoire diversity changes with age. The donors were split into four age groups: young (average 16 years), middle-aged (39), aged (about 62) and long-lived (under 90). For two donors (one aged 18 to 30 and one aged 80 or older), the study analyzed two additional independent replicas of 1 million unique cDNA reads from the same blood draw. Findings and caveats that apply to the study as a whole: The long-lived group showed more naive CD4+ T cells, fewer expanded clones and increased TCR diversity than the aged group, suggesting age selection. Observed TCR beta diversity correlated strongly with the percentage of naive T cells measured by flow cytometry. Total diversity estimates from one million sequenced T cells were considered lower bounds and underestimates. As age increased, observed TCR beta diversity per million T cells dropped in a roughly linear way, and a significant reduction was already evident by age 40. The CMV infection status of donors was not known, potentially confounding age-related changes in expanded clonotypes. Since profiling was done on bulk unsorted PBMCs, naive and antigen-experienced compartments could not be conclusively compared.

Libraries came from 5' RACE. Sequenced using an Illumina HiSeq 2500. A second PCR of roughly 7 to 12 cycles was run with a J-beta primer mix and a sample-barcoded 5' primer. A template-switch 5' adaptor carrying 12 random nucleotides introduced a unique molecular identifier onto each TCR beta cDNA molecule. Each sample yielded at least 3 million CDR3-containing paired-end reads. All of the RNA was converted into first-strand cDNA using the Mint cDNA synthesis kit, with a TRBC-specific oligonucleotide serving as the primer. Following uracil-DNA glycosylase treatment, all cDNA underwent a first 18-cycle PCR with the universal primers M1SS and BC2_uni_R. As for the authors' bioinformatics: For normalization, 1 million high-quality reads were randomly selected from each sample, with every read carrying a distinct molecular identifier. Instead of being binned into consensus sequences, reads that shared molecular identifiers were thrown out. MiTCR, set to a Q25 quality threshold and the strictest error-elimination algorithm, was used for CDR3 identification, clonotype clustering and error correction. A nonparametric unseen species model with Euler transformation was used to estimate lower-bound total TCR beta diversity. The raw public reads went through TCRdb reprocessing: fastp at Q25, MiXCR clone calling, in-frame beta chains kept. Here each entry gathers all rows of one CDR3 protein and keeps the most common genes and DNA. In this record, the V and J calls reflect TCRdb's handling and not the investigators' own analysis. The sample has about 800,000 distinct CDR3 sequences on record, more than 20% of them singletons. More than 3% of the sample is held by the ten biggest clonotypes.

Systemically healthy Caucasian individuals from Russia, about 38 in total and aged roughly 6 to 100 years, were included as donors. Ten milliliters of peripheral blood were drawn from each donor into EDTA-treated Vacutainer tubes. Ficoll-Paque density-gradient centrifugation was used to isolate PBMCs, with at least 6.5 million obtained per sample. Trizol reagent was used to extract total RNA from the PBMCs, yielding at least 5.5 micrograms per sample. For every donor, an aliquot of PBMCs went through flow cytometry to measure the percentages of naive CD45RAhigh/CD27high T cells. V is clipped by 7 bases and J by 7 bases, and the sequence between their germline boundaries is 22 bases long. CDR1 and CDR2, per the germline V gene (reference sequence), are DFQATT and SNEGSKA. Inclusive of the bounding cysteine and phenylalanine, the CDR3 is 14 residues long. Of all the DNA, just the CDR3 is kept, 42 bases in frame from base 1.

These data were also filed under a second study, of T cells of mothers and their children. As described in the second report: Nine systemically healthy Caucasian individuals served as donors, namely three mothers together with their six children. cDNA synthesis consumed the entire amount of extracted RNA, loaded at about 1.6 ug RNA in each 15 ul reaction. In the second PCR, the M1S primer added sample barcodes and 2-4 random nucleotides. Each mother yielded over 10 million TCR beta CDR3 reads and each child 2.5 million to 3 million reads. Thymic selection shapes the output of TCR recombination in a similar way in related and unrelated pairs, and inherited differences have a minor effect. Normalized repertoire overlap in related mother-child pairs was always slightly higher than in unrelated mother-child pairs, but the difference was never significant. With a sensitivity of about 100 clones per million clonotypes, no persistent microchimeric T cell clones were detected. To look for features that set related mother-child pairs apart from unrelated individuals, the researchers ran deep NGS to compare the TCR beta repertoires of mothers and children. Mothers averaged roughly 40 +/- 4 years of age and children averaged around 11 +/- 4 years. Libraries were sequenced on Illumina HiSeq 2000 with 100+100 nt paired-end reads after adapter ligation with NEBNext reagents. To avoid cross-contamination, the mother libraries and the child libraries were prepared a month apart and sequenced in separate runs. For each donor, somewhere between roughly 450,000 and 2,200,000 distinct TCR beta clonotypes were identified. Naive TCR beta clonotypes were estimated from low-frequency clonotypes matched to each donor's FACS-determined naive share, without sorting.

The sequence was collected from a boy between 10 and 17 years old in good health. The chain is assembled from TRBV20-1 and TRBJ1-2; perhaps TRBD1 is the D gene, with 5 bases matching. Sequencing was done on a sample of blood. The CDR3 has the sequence CSVKPAGLASGYTF. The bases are TGCAGTGTTAAGCCGGCAGGGCTCGCCAGTGGCTACACCTTC.